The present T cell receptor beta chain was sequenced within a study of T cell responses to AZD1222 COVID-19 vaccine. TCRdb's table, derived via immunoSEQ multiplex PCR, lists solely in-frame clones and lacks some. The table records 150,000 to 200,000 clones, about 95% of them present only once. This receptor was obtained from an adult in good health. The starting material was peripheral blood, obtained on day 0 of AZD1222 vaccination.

CDR3 loop: CASSFGTGANVLTF. CDR3 in DNA: TGTGCCAGCAGCTTCGGGACTGGGGCCAACGTCCTGACTTTC. The chain employs TRBV5-4 and TRBJ2-6; D is perhaps TRBD2 (5 bases). Germline CDR1 is SGHNT and CDR2 is YYREEE (reference sequence). The CDR3 is 14 residues long. Trimming cost V 2 bases and J 2 bases, with 5 bases left between them.